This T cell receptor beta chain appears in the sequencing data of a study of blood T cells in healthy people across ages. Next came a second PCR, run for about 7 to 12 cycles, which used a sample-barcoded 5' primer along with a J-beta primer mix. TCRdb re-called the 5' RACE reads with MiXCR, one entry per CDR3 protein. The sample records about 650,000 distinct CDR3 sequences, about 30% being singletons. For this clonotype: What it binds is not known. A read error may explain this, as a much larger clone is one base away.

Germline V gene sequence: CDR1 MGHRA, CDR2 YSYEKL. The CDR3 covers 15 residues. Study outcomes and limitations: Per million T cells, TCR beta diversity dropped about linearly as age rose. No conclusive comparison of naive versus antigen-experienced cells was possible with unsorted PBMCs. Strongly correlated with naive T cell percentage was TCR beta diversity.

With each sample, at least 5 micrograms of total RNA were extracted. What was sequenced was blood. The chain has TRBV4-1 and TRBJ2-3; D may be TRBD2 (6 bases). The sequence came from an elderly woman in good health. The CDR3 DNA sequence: TGCGCCAACAGCCAAACTAGCTTTAGCACAGATACGCAGTATTTT. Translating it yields CANSQTSFSTDTQYF.